This entry features one TCR beta chain sequence. Its matching antigen is unknown. Primers included in the PCR were 60 Vbeta and 13 Jbeta primers. In the original workflow: There were tens of millions of unique TCR beta chains by a later count, and some 11 million of them were shared. Some clones are missing from TCRdb's copy, which holds only in-frame ones; the method was immunoSEQ multiplex PCR. The DNA gave D and trimming, while V, J and clone size come from that table. The sample has about 190,000 clones, roughly 80% seen once. This entry is derived from a study of cytomegalovirus exposure and HLA in healthy donors. Study-wide results and limits: An analysis done earlier found most TCR beta V segments productive about 90% or about 30% of the time. Other equally common chains were less clonally expanded than HLA-associated TCR beta chains, a later analysis showed. The study dropped some indistinguishable V segments, TRBV6-2 and TRBV6-3 among them.

V was trimmed by 1 base and J by 1 base, leaving 7 bases between them. CDR1 and CDR2 (germline): MGHRA, YSYEKL. CDR3 length equals 14 residues. The receptor comes from a woman in her twenties or thirties in good health and CMV-seropositive. The genes are TRBV4-1 and TRBJ1-1; no reliable D call. The sample comprised PBMCs. CDR3 nucleotide sequence: TGCGCCAGCAGCCAAGTTGAGTCGAACACTGAAGCTTTCTTT. Protein sequence: CASSQVESNTEAFF.